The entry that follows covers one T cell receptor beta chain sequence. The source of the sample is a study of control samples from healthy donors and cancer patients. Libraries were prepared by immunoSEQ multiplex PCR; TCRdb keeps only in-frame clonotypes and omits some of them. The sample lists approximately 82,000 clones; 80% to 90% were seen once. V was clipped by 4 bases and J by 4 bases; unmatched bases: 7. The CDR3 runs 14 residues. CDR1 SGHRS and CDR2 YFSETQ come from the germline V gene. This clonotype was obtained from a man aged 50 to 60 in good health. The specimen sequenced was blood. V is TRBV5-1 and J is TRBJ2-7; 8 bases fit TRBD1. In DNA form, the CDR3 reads TGCGCCAGCAGCCCGTCTACAGGGGGGTACGAGCAGTACGTC. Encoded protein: CASSPSTGGYEQYV.